This paragraph covers one T cell receptor (beta chain) sequence. This CDR3 region has 16 residues. V lost 4 bases and J lost 8, with 24 bases in between. The germline CDR1 and CDR2 sequences are SGHDT and YYEEEE. The sample is drawn from a study of blood T cell repertoires in COVID-19. Study at large: Specimens from acute and convalescent COVID-19 originated in the United States, Italy and Spain.

Participants came from 24 US areas, aged about 18 to 90 years. The study assigned cohorts using participant-reported clinical history. Under the authors' procedure: Reference gene primer amplification yielded estimated nucleated cell counts. Some clones are missing from TCRdb's copy, which holds only in-frame ones; the method was immunoSEQ multiplex PCR. That table gives V, J and clone size, and the DNA gave D and trimming. The table includes about 200,000 clones, 65% to 90% detected once. Sequencing was performed on PBMCs or T cells enriched from blood (not recorded which). The V call is TRBV5-6, the J call TRBJ1-2, with D uncertain. This clonotype was sampled from a woman between 40 and 55 years old with acute COVID-19. CDR3 sequence (DNA): TGTGCCAGCAGCCGAAGCCCCAATCCTTCCCCAAAGGGCTACACCTTC. This translates into CASSRSPNPSPKGYTF.